This record covers a single TCR beta chain. Only a few counts were recorded for this clonotype. What this receptor recognizes is not known. No clone much larger than this one lies a single base away; base qualities are absent. Libraries were constructed by 5' RACE. TCRdb records Illumina HiSeq 2500 as the sequencer. A second about 6 to 11 cycle PCR used a sample-barcoded 5' primer and a J-beta primer mix. A template-switch 5' adaptor carrying 12 random nucleotides introduced a unique molecular identifier onto each TCR beta cDNA molecule. At least 2.5 million CDR3-containing paired-end reads were obtained from each sample. First-strand cDNA was synthesized from all RNA with the Mint cDNA synthesis kit, primed by a TRBC-specific oligonucleotide. All cDNA was treated with uracil-DNA glycosylase and then went through a first 18-cycle PCR with the universal primers M1SS and BC2_uni_R. The authors' analysis ran thus. For normalization, 1 million high-quality reads were randomly selected from each sample, with every read carrying a distinct molecular identifier. Reads with shared molecular identifiers were discarded instead of being binned into consensus sequences. MiTCR, set to a Q25 quality threshold and the strictest error-elimination algorithm, was used for CDR3 identification, clonotype clustering and error correction. Lower-bound total TCR beta diversity was estimated with a nonparametric unseen species model using Euler transformation. TCRdb reprocessed the public reads (quality trimming at Q25 with fastp, clone calling with MiXCR) and kept in-frame beta chains. CDR3 protein sequences are deduplicated, and each keeps its most common genes and DNA. The V and J calls here are based on TCRdb, not the publication. The sample records some 1,500,000 distinct CDR3 sequences, 35% to 45% of which are singletons. Of the sample, approximately 4.1% falls within the top ten clones.

From a lookup of the germline V gene (reference sequence), CDR1 and CDR2 are SEHNR and FQNEAQ. The CDR3 runs 16 residues from the cysteine to the phenylalanine. This entry keeps only the CDR3 DNA: 48 bases, framed from base 1. The trim is 2 bases for V and 0 bases for J, with a gap of 12 bases between the germline ends. Systemically healthy Caucasian individuals from Russia, some 40 in total and aged about 6 to 100 years, were included as donors. Each donor gave ten milliliters of peripheral blood, drawn into EDTA-treated Vacutainer tubes. Ficoll-Paque density-gradient centrifugation was used to isolate PBMCs, with at least 6.5 million per sample. Total RNA, at least 6 micrograms per sample, was extracted from PBMCs with Trizol reagent. For every donor, an aliquot of PBMCs went through flow cytometry to measure the percentages of naive CD45RAhigh/CD27high T cells. The data were taken from a study of blood T cells in healthy people across ages (dated by TCRdb to between 2015 and 2017). With regard to the full study: Template switching captured roughly one uniquely barcoded TCR beta cDNA molecule per two T cells in model experiments. To track age-related changes in TCR beta repertoire diversity, the study relied on deep sequencing normalized with unique cDNA molecular identifiers. Two additional independent replicas of 1 million unique cDNA reads from the same blood draw were analyzed for two donors (one aged 18 to 30 and one aged 80 or older). The donors were divided into four age groups: young (average around 15 years), middle-aged (around 41), aged (approximately 62) and long-lived (about 79). To avoid experimental bias, donors of different ages were randomly spread across the sequencing lanes. Broad study findings and their caveats: Observed TCR beta diversity per million T cells fell roughly linearly with age, and a significant reduction was already apparent by age approximately 41. Conclusive comparison of naive and antigen-experienced compartments was prevented by the profiling of bulk unsorted PBMCs. Compared with the aged group, the long-lived group had more naive CD4+ T cells, fewer expanded clones and increased TCR diversity, a pattern suggesting age selection. Observed TCR beta diversity correlated strongly with the percentage of naive T cells measured by flow cytometry. Donor CMV infection status was unknown, potentially confounding age-related changes in expanded clonotypes. Total diversity estimates from one million sequenced T cells were considered lower bounds and underestimates.

Sequences were obtained from blood. The chain joins TRBV7-9 to TRBJ2-3; the D gene assignment is perhaps TRBD1 or TRBD2, with each matching 5 bases. This receptor was identified in a woman younger than 30 in good health. The CDR3 sequence is CASSLRAGTSTDTQYF. The DNA is as follows: TGTGCCAGCAGCTTAAGGGCAGGGACGAGCACAGATACGCAGTATTTT.